The 24 T cell receptor beta chains reported below all come from one sample, sequenced in a study of CD8+CD57+ T cells in acquired aplastic anemia. The sequenced patients had an expansion of CD8+CD57+ cells seen by flow cytometry. CDR3 and TCR beta VDJ profiling relied on a genomic DNA template. TCRdb re-called the reads through MiXCR, storing one row per CDR3 protein. The data show approximately 470,000 distinct CDR3 sequences, under 40% seen once. Input material: sorted CD4+, CD8+, or CD8+CD57+ T cells (not recorded which) from PBMCs. All receptors derive from a human donor with aplastic anemia.

In this sample, this clonotype turned up many times. V and J are TRBV4-1 and TRBJ1-2, with TRBD1 as a possible D gene (5 bases). V lost 8 bases to trimming and J lost 3 bases, with 16 bases between them. CDR3 length equals 14 residues. Germline V CDR1 and CDR2: MGHRA, YSYEKL. This chain's CDR3 is CASRRVGVDYGYTF. In DNA form, the CDR3 reads TGCGCCAGCCGGAGAGTAGGGGTCGACTATGGCTACACCTTC.

This clonotype appeared many times. The CDR3 reads CASSSQGHLDEQYF. The CDR3 nucleotides are TGTGCCAGCAGCTCACAGGGTCACCTGGACGAGCAGTACTTC. The gene calls are TRBV6-5 and TRBJ2-7, with TRBD1 as a possible D gene (6 bases). Germline CDR1 and CDR2: MNHEY and SVGAGI. CDR3 length equals 14 residues. The V end lost 6 bases, the J end lost 5 bases, and 17 bases lay between the germline ends.

The chain has TRBV5-1 and TRBJ1-2; D ambiguous. The germline CDR1 and CDR2 sequences are SGHRS and YFSETQ. This CDR3 spans 15 amino acids. V shed 0 bases and J shed 8 bases, with 17 bases lying between them. The DNA of the CDR3 is TGCGCCAGCAGCTTGGCGGCCGGCCCGGAGTGGGGCTACACCTTC. This translates into CASSLAAGPEWGYTF.

The chain uses TRBV19 and TRBJ1-1, with a possible D match to TRBD1 (5 bases). The V gene lost 7 bases and the J gene lost 5 bases, with 14 bases spanning the gap. Germline V gives CDR1 LNHDA, CDR2 SQIVND (reference sequence). The CDR3 is 13 residues long. This CDR3 reads CASMASGGTEAFF. Written as DNA, the CDR3 is TGTGCCAGTATGGCAAGTGGGGGGACTGAAGCTTTCTTT.

This clonotype was counted between two and nine times. Relative to the germline gene, one junction end is altered; a read error may explain this. J is TRBJ2-1 and V is TRBV9, with D unresolved. Germline values: CDR1 SGDLS, CDR2 YYNGEE. The CDR3 length is 13 residues. The CDR3 bases are TGCGCCAGCAGCGTAGATGGTTACAATGAGCAGTTCTTC. It translates to CASSVDGYNEQFF.

This rearrangement joins TRBV2 to TRBJ1-1; TRBD1 aligns across 8 bases. The V segment lost 6 bases and the J segment 3 bases; nucleotides outside the gene matches: 15. Germline CDR1 reads SNHLY; CDR2 reads FYNNEI. The CDR3 is 17 amino acids. The CDR3 protein is CASSVRSGGVGDTEAFF. As DNA, the CDR3 is TGTGCCAGCAGCGTACGATCAGGGGGCGTGGGGGACACTGAAGCTTTCTTT.

The chain links TRBV29-1 to TRBJ2-5, with D possibly TRBD2 on 6 matching bases. The germline gives CDR1 SQVTM, CDR2 ANQGSEA. V lost 7 bases to trimming and J lost 0 bases, with 15 bases between them. CDR3 length equals 14 residues. CDR3 residues: CSGEVGSNQETQYF. CDR3 DNA sequence: TGCAGCGGTGAGGTCGGGAGTAACCAAGAGACCCAGTACTTC. The full variable domain, rest sourced from reference TRBV29-1 and TRBJ2-5, is SAVISQKPSRDICQRGTSLTIQCQVDSQVTMMFWYRQQPGQSLTLIATANQGSEATYESGFVIDKFPISRPNLTFSTLTVSNMSPEDSSIYLCSGEVGSNQETQYFGPGTRLLVL.

Worth noting for this clonotype: No conserved phenylalanine or tryptophan is present at the end of the CDR3, so a read error is the likely explanation. The chain combines TRBV9 with TRBJ1-1; no reliable D call. Germline V CDR1 and CDR2: SGDLS, YYNGEE. The CDR3 spans 13 residues. Trimming took off 3 bases at V and 2 bases at J, with 8 bases between the two ends. The CDR3 nucleotides read TGTGCCAGCAGCGCAGAGGTAAACACTGAAGCTTTCCTT. Its translation is CASSAEVNTEAFL.

This clonotype occurred once. Compared with germline, one end of the junction differs, possibly owing to a read error. CDR3 DNA sequence: TGCGCCAGCAGCCATGCCGGAGAGACCCAGTACTTC. Protein sequence: CASSHAGETQYF. The chain is built from TRBV7-2 and TRBJ2-5; D gene ambiguous. The germline V gene has CDR1 SGHTA and CDR2 FQGNSA. The CDR3 is made up of 12 amino acids.

A few counts support this clonotype. The V and J genes are TRBV9 and TRBJ1-6; D is unresolved. The V gene lost 0 bases and the J gene lost 0 bases, with 10 bases spanning the gap. The CDR3 covers 17 residues. Germline assignment: CDR1 SGDLS and CDR2 YYNGEE. The CDR3 sequence is CASSVGGTSSYNSPLHF. The DNA for the CDR3 is TGTGCCAGCAGCGTAGGGGGTACAAGCTCCTATAATTCACCCCTCCACTTT. Variable domain in full (rest from reference TRBV9 and TRBJ1-6): DSGVTQTPKHLITATGQRVTLRCSPRSGDLSVYWYQQSLDQGLQFLIQYYNGEERAKGNILERFSAQQFPDLHSELNLSSLELGDSALYFCASSVGGTSSYNSPLHFGNGTRLTVT.

CDR3 in amino acids: CASSYWTSGGHVTDTQYF. CDR3 nucleotide sequence: TGTGCCAGCAGTTATTGGACTAGCGGGGGGCATGTCACAGATACGCAGTATTTT. The chain has TRBV6-2 or TRBV6-3 and TRBJ2-3; 14 nucleotides align to TRBD2. The ends lost 3 bases at V and 2 bases at J; junction bases unmatched: 7. Germline values: CDR1 MNHEY, CDR2 SVGEGT. This CDR3 spans 18 amino acids.

The chain carries TRBV7-2 and TRBJ2-1, with a possible D match to TRBD1 (6 bases). The germline V gene has CDR1 SGHTA and CDR2 FQGNSA. Deletions cut 5 bases from V and 8 bases from J, with 16 bases between. The CDR3 spans 14 residues. The CDR3 nucleotides are TGTGCCAGCAGCGTCAGGGGTAATAGAGATGAGCAGTTCTTC. It codes for CASSVRGNRDEQFF.

The CDR3 DNA reads as TGTGCCAGCAGCGCCACCCGGGACGGCTACACCTTC. Translation: CASSATRDGYTF. The chain joins TRBV3-1 to TRBJ1-2; D perhaps matches TRBD1 (5 bases). The CDR3 has 12 residues. The ends were cut back, 5 bases at V and 8 bases at J, with 12 bases in the middle. CDR1 LGHDT and CDR2 YNNKEL come from the germline V gene (reference sequence).

In its sample, this clonotype was seen many times. The rearrangement links TRBV5-1 to TRBJ2-5; D is undetermined. The CDR3 consists of 16 residues. CDR1 is SGHRS and CDR2 is YFSETQ in the germline V gene. The V end was cut by 0 bases, the J end by 4 bases, with 16 bases between. The DNA for the CDR3 is TGCGCCAGCAGCTTGGGCGATCGGGCTTCGGGAGAGACCCAGTACTTC. Translation: CASSLGDRASGETQYF.

This clonotype was seen many times. The V call is TRBV15, the J call TRBJ2-1, with D uncertain. The V end was cut by 1 base, the J end by 10 bases, with 8 bases between. Germline CDR1 LNHNV, CDR2 YYDKDF (reference sequence). The length of the CDR3 is 12 residues. The CDR3: CATSRVAREQFF. The CDR3 coding sequence is TGTGCCACCAGCAGAGTGGCCCGGGAGCAGTTCTTC.

This chain joins TRBV2 and TRBJ2-6; TRBD1 agrees at 12 bases. The V segment lost 8 bases and the J segment 3 bases; nucleotides outside the gene matches: 8. This CDR3 has 17 amino acids. Germline V gene data show CDR1 as SNHLY and CDR2 as FYNNEI. CDR3 sequence reads: CASSTGTGGVGANVLTF. In DNA, the CDR3 is TGTGCCAGCTCGACCGGGACAGGGGGCGTTGGGGCCAACGTCCTGACTTTC.

This clonotype came up many times. The chain links TRBV6-1 to TRBJ1-2; TRBD1 might be the D (5 bases). The CDR3 loop spans 14 amino acids. Germline values: CDR1 MNHNS, CDR2 SASEGT. V was pared by 6 bases and J by 3 bases, with 14 bases between. CDR3 residues: CASSPSGPYYGYTF. The DNA of the CDR3 is TGTGCCAGCAGCCCGTCGGGGCCATACTATGGCTACACCTTC.

This clonotype was recorded a few times. The chain has TRBV11-3 and TRBJ2-1; the D gene is possibly TRBD2 (6 bases). The CDR3 consists of 15 residues. Germline V gene lookup returns CDR1 SGHNT and CDR2 YENEEA. V shed 1 base and J shed 6 bases, with 13 bases lying between them. This chain's CDR3 is CASSLGRESGNEQFF. The DNA of the CDR3 is TGTGCCAGCAGCTTAGGTCGGGAGTCCGGCAATGAGCAGTTCTTC.

A word on this clonotype: Relative to the germline gene, one junction end is altered; a read error may explain this. V and J are TRBV30 and TRBJ2-7; D unresolved. This CDR3 is built from 10 residues. CDR1 and CDR2 from the germline V gene are GTSNPN and SVGIG (reference sequence). This chain's CDR3 is CAWRRTGSTF. Written as DNA, the CDR3 is TGTGCCTGGAGGAGGACCGGATCGACCTTC.

This clonotype was picked up a small number of times. This chain uses TRBV7-3 with TRBJ1-1; no clear D. Between the trimmed V and J ends, which lost 2 bases and 4 bases, there was a span of 23 bases. The CDR3 contains 18 residues. Germline V gene data show CDR1 as SGHTA and CDR2 as FQGTGA. DNA of the CDR3: TGTGCCAGCAGCTTAGCTTTGGTAGGGAGTACGGTGGGCACTGAAGCTTTCTTT. The encoded protein is CASSLALVGSTVGTEAFF. The entire variable domain, with the rest obtained from reference TRBV7-3 and TRBJ1-1, is as follows: GAGVSQTPSNKVTEKGKYVELRCDPISGHTALYWYRQSLGQGPEFLIYFQGTGAADDSGLPNDRFFAVRPEGSVSTLKIQRTERGDSAVYLCASSLALVGSTVGTEAFFGQGTRLTVV.

This clonotype was detected once. Germline is not matched at one junction end, which may reflect a read error. The chain is built from TRBV5-3 and TRBJ1-1; D unresolved. Being an ORF, TRBV5-3 has a function that is uncertain. This CDR3 region has 13 residues. The chain's CDR3 is CASSALANAEAYF. CDR3 sequence (DNA): TGTGCCAGCAGCGCGCTGGCGAACGCTGAAGCTTACTTT.

Concerning this clonotype itself: Being one base from a much bigger clone, this may be a read error. This chain uses TRBV9 with TRBJ2-7; D not certain. Germline lookup yields CDR1 SGDLS and CDR2 YYNGEE. The CDR3 spans 11 residues. V lost 9 bases, J lost 3 bases, and 10 bases lay in between. The CDR3 loop reads CAISSVYEQYF. The CDR3 DNA is TGTGCCATCAGTTCAGTCTACGAGCAGTACTTC.

This clonotype has a handful of counts. The J gene is TRBJ1-6, the V gene TRBV5-4; a possible D gene is TRBD1 (6 bases). The CDR3 has 17 residues. The germline V gene encodes CDR1 SGHNT and CDR2 YYREEE (reference sequence). With 0 bases removed from V and 5 bases from J, the gap between germline ends came to 15 bases. The CDR3 DNA sequence: TGTGCCAGCAGCTTGGACGGACAGTCCCTTAATAATTCACCCCTCCACTTT. Encoded protein: CASSLDGQSLNNSPLHF.

This chain joins TRBV7-2 and TRBJ2-1, with D possibly matching TRBD1 (5 bases). V lost 5 bases and J lost 8, with 16 bases in between. Germline-derived CDR1 and CDR2 are SGHTA and FQGNSA. The CDR3 runs to 14 residues. DNA of the CDR3: TGTGCCAGCAGCGAAACCTCTAGGGGTTATGAGCAGTTCTTC. As protein: CASSETSRGYEQFF. The variable domain in full, with the rest retrieved from reference TRBV7-2 and TRBJ2-1, is GAGVSQSPSNKVTEKGKDVELRCDPISGHTALYWYRQSLGQGLEFLIYFQGNSAPDKSGLPSDRFSAERTGGSVSTLTIQRTQQEDSAVYLCASSETSRGYEQFFGPGTRLTVL.